This T cell receptor beta chain was observed in a study of beta chain features in type 1 diabetes. Background on the study: Healthy donors resembled patients in age, gender and cell yields.

Expressed TCRB transcripts got sequenced, as all isolated RNA was reverse transcribed. Method: immunoSEQ multiplex PCR; TCRdb's copy keeps in-frame clones and lacks some. The data show fewer than 250,000 clones, roughly 13% seen once. The CDR3 contains 13 residues. In germline, CDR1 is LNHDA, CDR2 SQIVND (reference sequence). After removal of 2 bases from V and 14 bases from J, the junction contained 4 bases not matched to a gene. Sequencing was performed on naive CD4+ T cells from blood. V usage is TRBV19 and J usage is TRBJ2-1; TRBD2 matches 12 bases. The clonotype was recovered from a woman aged 40 to 55 in good health. CDR3 protein: CASSIQTSGGEFF. CDR3 coding DNA: TGTGCCAGTAGTATACAGACTAGCGGGGGTGAGTTCTTC. The full variable domain, with the rest looked up from reference TRBV19 and TRBJ2-1, is DGGITQSPKYLFRKEGQNVTLSCEQNLNHDAMYWYRQDPGQGLRLIYYSQIVNDFQKGDIAEGYSVSREKKESFPLTVTSAQKNPTAFYLCASSIQTSGGEFFGPGTRLTVL.